The clone carrying this T cell receptor (gamma chain) is deemed medium-sized. Genomic DNA from isolated PBMCs served as the sequencing template. The sample belongs to a study of gamma delta lymphoproliferative disorders and STAT genes. TCRdb reanalysed the multiplex PCR reads with CATT. This table has thousands of gamma-chain clones, 10% appearing once. The V gene end was trimmed by 2 bases and the J gene end by 10 bases; junction bases not matched to a gene: 8. This CDR3 region has 12 residues. Germline V CDR1 and CDR2: VENAVY, YDSYNSRV. Sequenced input: blood. The chain combines TRGV8 with TRGJ1 or TRGJ2. TCRdb lists no J gene, so it was determined here by aligning the DNA to germline. This receptor was taken from a human donor in good health. The CDR3 protein is CATWDKLGKKLF. CDR3 in DNA: TGTGCCACCTGGGATAAATTGGGAAAGAAACTCTTT.